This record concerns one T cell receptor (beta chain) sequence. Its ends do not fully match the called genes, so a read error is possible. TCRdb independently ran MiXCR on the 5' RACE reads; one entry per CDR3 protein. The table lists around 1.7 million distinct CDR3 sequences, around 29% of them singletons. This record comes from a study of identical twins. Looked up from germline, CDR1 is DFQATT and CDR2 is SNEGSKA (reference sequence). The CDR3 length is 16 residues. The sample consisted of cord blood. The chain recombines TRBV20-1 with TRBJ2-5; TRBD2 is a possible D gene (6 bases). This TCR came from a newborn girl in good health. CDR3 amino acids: CSARALKGLPQESQYF. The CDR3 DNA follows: TGCAGTGCTAGAGCCCTTAAGGGACTCCCCCAAGAGAGCCAGTACTTC.